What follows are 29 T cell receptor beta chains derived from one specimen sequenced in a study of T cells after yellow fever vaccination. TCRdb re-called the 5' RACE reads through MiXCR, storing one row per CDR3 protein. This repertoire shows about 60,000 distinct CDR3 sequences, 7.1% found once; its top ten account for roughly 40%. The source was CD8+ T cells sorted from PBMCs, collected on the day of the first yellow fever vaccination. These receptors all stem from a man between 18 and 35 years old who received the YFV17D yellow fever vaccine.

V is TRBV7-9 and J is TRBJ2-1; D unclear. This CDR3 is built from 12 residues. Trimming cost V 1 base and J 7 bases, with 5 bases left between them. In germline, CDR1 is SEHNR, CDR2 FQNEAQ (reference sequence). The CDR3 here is CASSLERNEQFF. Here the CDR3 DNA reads TGTGCCAGCAGCTTAGAGAGAAATGAGCAGTTCTTC.

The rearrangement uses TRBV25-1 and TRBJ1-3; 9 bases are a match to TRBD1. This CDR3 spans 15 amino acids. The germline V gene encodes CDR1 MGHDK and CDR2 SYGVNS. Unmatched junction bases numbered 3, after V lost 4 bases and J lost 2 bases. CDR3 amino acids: CASSGRDRAGNTIYF. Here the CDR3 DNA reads TGTGCCAGCAGTGGCCGGGACAGGGCTGGAAACACCATATATTTT.

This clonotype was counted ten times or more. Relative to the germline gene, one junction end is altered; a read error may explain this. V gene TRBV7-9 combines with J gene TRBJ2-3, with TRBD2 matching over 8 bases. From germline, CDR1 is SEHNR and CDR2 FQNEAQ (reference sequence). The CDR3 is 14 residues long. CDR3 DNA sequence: TGTGCCAGCAACTTAGCGGGGCCCACAGATACGCAGTATTTT. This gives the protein CASNLAGPTDTQYF.

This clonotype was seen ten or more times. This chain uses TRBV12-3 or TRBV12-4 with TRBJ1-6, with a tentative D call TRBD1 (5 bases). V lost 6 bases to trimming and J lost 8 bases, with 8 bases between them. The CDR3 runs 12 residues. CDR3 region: CASSDSYSPLHF. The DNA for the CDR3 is TGTGCCAGCAGCGACAGTTATTCACCCCTCCACTTT.

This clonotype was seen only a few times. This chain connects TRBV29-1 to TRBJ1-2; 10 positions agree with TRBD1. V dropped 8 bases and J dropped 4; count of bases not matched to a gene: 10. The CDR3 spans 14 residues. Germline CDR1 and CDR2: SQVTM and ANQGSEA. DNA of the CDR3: TGCAGCACCCGGGGGGGACAGGGGATCTATGGCTACACCTTC. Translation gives CSTRGGQGIYGYTF.

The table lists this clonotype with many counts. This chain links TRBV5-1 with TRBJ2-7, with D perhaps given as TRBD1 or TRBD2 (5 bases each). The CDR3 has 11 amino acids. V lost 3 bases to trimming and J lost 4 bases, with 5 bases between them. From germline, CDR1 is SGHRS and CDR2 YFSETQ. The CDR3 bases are TGCGCCAGCAGCTGGGGGTACGAGCAGTACTTC. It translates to CASSWGYEQYF.

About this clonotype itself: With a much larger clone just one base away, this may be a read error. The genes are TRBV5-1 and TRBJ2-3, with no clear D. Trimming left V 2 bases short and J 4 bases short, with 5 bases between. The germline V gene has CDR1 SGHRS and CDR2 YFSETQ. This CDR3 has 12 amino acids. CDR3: CASSFHADTQYF. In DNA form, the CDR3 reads TGCGCCAGCAGCTTTCACGCAGATACGCAGTATTTT.

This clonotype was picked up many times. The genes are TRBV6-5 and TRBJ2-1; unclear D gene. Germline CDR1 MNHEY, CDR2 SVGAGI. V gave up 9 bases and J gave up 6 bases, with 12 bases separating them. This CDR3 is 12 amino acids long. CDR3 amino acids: CASSRPGNEQFF. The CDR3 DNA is TGTGCCAGTTCAAGGCCGGGCAATGAGCAGTTCTTC.

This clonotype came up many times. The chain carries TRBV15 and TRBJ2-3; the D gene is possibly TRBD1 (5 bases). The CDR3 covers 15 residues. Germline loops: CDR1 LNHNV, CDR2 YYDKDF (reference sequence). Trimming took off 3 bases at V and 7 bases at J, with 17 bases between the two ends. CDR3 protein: CATSSLRAGKHTQYF. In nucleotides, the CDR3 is TGTGCCACCAGCAGTCTTAGGGCAGGGAAGCATACGCAGTATTTT.

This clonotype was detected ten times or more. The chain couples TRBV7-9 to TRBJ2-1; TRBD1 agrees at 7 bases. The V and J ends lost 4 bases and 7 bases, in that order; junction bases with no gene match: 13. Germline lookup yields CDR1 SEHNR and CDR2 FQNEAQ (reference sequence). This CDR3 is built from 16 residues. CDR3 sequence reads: CASSSPVGTEINEQFF. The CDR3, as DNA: TGTGCCAGCAGCTCTCCGGTCGGGACAGAGATTAATGAGCAGTTCTTC.

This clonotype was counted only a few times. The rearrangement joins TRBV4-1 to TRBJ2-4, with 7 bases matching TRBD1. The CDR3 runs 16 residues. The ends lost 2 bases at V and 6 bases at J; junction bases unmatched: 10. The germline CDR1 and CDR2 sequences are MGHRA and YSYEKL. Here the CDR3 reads CASSQFPGDRANIQYF. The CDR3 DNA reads TGCGCCAGCAGCCAATTTCCCGGCGACAGGGCAAACATTCAGTACTTC.

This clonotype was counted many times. The CDR3 loop is CASFPDGGAYNEQFF. In nucleotides, the CDR3 is TGTGCCAGCTTTCCCGACGGGGGGGCCTACAATGAGCAGTTCTTC. The chain carries TRBV7-9 and TRBJ2-1; TRBD2 matches 8 bases. V was pared by 8 bases and J by 2 bases, with 8 bases of the junction left unmatched. This CDR3 spans 15 amino acids. Germline-derived CDR1 and CDR2 are SEHNR and FQNEAQ (reference sequence).

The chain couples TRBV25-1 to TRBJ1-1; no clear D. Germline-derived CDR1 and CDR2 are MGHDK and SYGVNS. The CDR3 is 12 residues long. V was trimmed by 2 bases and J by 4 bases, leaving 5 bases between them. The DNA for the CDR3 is TGTGCCAGCAGTGAAGGACCCACTGAAGCTTTCTTT. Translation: CASSEGPTEAFF. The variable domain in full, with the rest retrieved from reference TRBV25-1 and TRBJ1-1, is EADIYQTPRYLVIGTGKKITLECSQTMGHDKMYWYQQDPGMELHLIHYSYGVNSTEKGDLSSESTVSRIRTEHFPLTLESARPSHTSQYLCASSEGPTEAFFGQGTRLTVV.

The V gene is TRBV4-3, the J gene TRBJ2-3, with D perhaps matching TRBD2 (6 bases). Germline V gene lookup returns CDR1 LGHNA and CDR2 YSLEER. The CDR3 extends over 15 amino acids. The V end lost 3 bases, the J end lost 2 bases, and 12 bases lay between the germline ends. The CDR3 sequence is CASSHSRDFTDTQYF. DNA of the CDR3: TGCGCCAGCAGCCATAGCCGGGACTTCACAGATACGCAGTATTTT.

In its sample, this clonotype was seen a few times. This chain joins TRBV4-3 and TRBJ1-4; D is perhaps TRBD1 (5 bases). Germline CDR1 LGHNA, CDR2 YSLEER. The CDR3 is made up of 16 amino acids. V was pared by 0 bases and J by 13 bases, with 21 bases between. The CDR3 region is CASSQERTGGVAGLFF. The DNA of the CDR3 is TGCGCCAGCAGCCAAGAAAGGACCGGGGGGGTCGCCGGACTGTTTTTT.

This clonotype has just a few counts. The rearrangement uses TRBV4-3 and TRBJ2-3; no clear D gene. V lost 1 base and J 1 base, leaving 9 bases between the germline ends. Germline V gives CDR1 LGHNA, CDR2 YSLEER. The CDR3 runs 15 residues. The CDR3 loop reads CASSQVRAGTDTQYF. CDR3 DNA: TGCGCCAGCAGCCAAGTGCGCGCCGGCACAGATACGCAGTATTTT.

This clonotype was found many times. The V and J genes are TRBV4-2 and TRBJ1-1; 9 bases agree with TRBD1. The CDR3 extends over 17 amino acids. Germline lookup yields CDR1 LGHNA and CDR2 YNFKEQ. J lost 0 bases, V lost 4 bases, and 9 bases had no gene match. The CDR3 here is CASSLTGGDYMNTEAFF. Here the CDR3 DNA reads TGTGCCAGCAGCCTCACAGGGGGCGACTACATGAACACTGAAGCTTTCTTT.

The CDR3 region is CASSFRTDLETQYF. Here the CDR3 DNA reads TGTGCCAGCAGCTTCAGGACAGACCTTGAGACCCAGTACTTC. The chain is built from TRBV5-4 and TRBJ2-5, with D possibly matching TRBD1 (6 bases). The CDR3 length is 14 residues. Trimming shortened V by 2 bases and J by 5 bases, and 13 bases separated the two germline ends. Germline V gives CDR1 SGHNT, CDR2 YYREEE (reference sequence).

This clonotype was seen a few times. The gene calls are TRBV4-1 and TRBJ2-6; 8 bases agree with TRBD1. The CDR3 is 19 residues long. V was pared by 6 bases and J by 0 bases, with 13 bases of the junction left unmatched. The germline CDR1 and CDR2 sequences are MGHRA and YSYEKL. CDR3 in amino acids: CASSPPGPGGDSGANVLTF. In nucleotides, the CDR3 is TGCGCCAGCAGTCCCCCTGGGCCAGGGGGCGACTCTGGGGCCAACGTCCTGACTTTC.

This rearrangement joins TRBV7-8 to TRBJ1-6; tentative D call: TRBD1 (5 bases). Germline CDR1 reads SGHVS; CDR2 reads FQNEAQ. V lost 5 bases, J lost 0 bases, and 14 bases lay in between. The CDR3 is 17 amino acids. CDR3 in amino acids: CASSPRDWRSYNSPLHF. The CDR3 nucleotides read TGTGCCAGCAGCCCCAGGGACTGGCGCTCCTATAATTCACCCCTCCACTTT.

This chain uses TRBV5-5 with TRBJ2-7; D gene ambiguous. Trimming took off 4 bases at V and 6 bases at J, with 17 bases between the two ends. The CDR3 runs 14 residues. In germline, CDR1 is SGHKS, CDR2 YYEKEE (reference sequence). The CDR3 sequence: CASSVTSVWIEQYV. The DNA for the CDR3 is TGTGCCAGCAGCGTTACCAGCGTTTGGATCGAGCAGTACGTC.

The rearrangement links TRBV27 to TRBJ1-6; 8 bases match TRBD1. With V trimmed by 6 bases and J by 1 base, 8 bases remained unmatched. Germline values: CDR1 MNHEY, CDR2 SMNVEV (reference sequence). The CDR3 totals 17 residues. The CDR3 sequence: CASRPDRGRSYNSPLHF. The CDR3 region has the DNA TGTGCCAGCAGACCTGACAGGGGAAGGTCCTATAATTCACCCCTCCACTTT.

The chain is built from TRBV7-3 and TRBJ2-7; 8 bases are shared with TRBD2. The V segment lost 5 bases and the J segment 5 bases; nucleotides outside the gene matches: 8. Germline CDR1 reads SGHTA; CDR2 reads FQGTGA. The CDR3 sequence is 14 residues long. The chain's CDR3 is CASSPFGGADEQYF. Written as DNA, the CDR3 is TGTGCCAGCAGCCCCTTCGGGGGGGCGGACGAGCAGTACTTC.

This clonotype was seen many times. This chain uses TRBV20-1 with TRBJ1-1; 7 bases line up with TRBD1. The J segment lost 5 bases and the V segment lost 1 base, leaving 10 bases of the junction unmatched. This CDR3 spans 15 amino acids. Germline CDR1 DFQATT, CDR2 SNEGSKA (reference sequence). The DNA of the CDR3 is TGCAGTGCTAGAGTTCCGAAGGGGGCAAATACTGAAGCTTTCTTT. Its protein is CSARVPKGANTEAFF.

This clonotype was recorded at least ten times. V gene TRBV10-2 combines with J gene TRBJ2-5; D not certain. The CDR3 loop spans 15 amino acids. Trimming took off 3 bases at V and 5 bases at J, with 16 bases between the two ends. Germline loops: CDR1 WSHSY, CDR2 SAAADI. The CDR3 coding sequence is TGCGCCAGCAGTGACTCAGGTCCAGCGAGGGAGACCCAGTACTTC. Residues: CASSDSGPARETQYF.

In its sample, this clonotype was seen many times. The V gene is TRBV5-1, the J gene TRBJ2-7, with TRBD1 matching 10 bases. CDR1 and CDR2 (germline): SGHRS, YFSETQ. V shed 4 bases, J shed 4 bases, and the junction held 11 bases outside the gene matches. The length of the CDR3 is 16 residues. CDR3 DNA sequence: TGCGCCAGCAGCCGAGAGCCGGGACAGGGGCTGTACGAGCAGTACTTC. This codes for CASSREPGQGLYEQYF.

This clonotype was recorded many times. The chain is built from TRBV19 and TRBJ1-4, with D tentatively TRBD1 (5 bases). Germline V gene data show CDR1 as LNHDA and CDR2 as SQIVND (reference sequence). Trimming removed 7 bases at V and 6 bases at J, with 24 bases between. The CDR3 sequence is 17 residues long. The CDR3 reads CASKPRAVGTMDEKLFF. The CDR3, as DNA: TGTGCCAGTAAACCCAGGGCCGTCGGCACAATGGATGAAAAACTGTTTTTT. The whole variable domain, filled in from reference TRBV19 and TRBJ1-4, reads DGGITQSPKYLFRKEGQNVTLSCEQNLNHDAMYWYRQDPGQGLRLIYYSQIVNDFQKGDIAEGYSVSREKKESFPLTVTSAQKNPTAFYLCASKPRAVGTMDEKLFFGSGTQLSVL.

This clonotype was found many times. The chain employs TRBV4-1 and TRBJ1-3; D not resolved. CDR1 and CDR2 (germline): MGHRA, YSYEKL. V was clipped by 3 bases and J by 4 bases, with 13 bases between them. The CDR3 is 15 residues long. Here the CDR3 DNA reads TGCGCCAGCAGCCAGGGTGGCGCGAGGGGAAACACCATATATTTT. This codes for CASSQGGARGNTIYF.

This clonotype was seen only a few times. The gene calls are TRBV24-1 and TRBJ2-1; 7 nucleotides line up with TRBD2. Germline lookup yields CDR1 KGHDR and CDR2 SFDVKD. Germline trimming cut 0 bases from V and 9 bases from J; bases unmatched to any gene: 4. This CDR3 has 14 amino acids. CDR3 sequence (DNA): TGTGCCACCAGTGATTTGCGACTAGCTGGTGAGCAGTTCTTC. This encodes CATSDLRLAGEQFF.